Listed below are T cell receptor beta chains from one sample, sequenced in a study of blood T cell repertoires in COVID-19. TCRdb's copy holds only in-frame clones and misses some; the assay was immunoSEQ multiplex PCR. The sample contains around 340,000 clones, about nine tenths of which appear only once. The material sequenced was PBMCs or T cells enriched from blood (not recorded which). Receptors originate from a woman in her 30s who had been exposed to COVID-19. The CDR3 runs from the conserved cysteine through the conserved F or W. A D gene is named only where the DNA matches it firmly. Where a row states a size, it is once, few, many or the class of an expanded clone; other rows omit it.

d_gene	abundance	j_gene	v_gene	CDR3nt	CDR3aa
TRBD2	-	TRBJ2-7	TRBV6-2/TRBV6-3	TGTGCCAGCAGTATTATAGCGGGAGGGCCCTTGTACGAGCAGTACTTC	CASSIIAGGPLYEQYF
TRBD1	once	TRBJ1-2	TRBV28	TGTGCCAGCAGCCTTGGGACAGGACTCCCTTGCACCTTC	CASSLGTGLPCTF
TRBD1	-	TRBJ1-4	TRBV5-8	TGTGCCAGCAGCCACGAGGGACAGGGGAATGAAAAACTGTTTTTT	CASSHEGQGNEKLFF
-	-	TRBJ2-3	TRBV30	TGTGCCTCCCAGGTCGGGTCGGGGGGCGCGGATACGCAGTATTTT	CASQVGSGGADTQYF
TRBD1	-	TRBJ1-5	TRBV5-1	TGCGCCAGCAGCATGACAGGGGAACAGCCCCAGCATTTT	CASSMTGEQPQHF
TRBD2	-	TRBJ2-5	TRBV27	TGTGCCAGCAGCTCAACAGGGACGGGGGGGGAGACCCAGTACTTC	CASSSTGTGGETQYF
-	-	TRBJ1-6	TRBV27	TGTGCCAGCAGTTTAAGGAACAGGGTACGCTCCTATAATTCACCCCTCCACTTT	CASSLRNRVRSYNSPLHF
TRBD2	-	TRBJ2-7	TRBV10-3	TGTGCCATCAGTGAGTCCCCGGGGGGTACCTCCTACGAGCAGTACTTC	CAISESPGGTSYEQYF
-	-	TRBJ1-5	TRBV7-2	TGTGCCAGCAGCCTTTTTAATCAGCCCCAGCATTTT	CASSLFNQPQHF
TRBD1	-	TRBJ2-5	TRBV9	TGTGCCAGCAGCGGACAGACAGGGTGGGAAGAGACCCAGTACTTC	CASSGQTGWEETQYF
TRBD1	-	TRBJ1-1	TRBV5-1	TGCGCCAGCAGGTCTGACAGGGTAAACACTGAAGCTTTCTTT	CASRSDRVNTEAFF
-	-	TRBJ2-3	TRBV19	TGTGCCAGTAGTCCTACTAGAGGGGGACCAGATACGCAGTATTTT	CASSPTRGGPDTQYF
-	-	TRBJ2-7	TRBV6-2/TRBV6-3	TGTGCCAGCAACCCGACAAGAACCAGCTCCTACGAGCAGTACTTC	CASNPTRTSSYEQYF
-	-	TRBJ1-1	TRBV25-1	TGTGCCAGCAATGGACAGATGAACACTGAAGCTTTCTTT	CASNGQMNTEAFF
-	-	TRBJ1-5	TRBV19	TGTGCCAGTAGTAAAGGGGCTAGCAATCAGCCCCAGCATTTT	CASSKGASNQPQHF
-	once	TRBJ2-7	TRBV6-1	TGTGCCAGCAGTGATCCGTCAACAGGTATCAACGAGCAGTACTTC	CASSDPSTGINEQYF
TRBD1	once	TRBJ1-4	TRBV28	TGTGCCAGCAGAGGATTCAGGGGGCGTTCGGCGACTAATGAAAAACTGTTTTTT	CASRGFRGRSATNEKLFF
-	-	TRBJ2-7	TRBV30	TGTGCCTGGAGACCCACCGGGTCCTTATTATACGAGCAGTACTTC	CAWRPTGSLLYEQYF
TRBD2	-	TRBJ2-1	TRBV28	TGTGCCAGCAGTCCTGCCGGGGTAGCGGGAGCTTCGGGGTACAATGAGCAGTTCTTC	CASSPAGVAGASGYNEQFF
TRBD1	few	TRBJ1-2	TRBV28	TGTGCCAGCAGCTTATCATCCCAGACCGGGACAGGGGAAGATGGCTACACCTTC	CASSLSSQTGTGEDGYTF
TRBD1	-	TRBJ2-7	TRBV19	TGTGCCAGTAGTATACAGGGGGCCTCCTACGAGCAGTACTTC	CASSIQGASYEQYF
TRBD2	-	TRBJ2-7	TRBV7-8	TGTGCCAGCAGCTTAGGATGGACTAGCGGATTAGAACAGTACTTC	CASSLGWTSGLEQYF